This TCR beta chain was identified during a study of blood T cell repertoires in COVID-19. In the study overall: The cDNA or gDNA used as material had been derived from T cells, B-cell-depleted T cells, or PBMCs.

Trimming shortened V by 1 base and J by 4 bases, and 10 bases separated the two germline ends. CDR3 length: 14 amino acids. Germline V gene data show CDR1 as LNHNV and CDR2 as YYDKDF (reference sequence). Methods used by the authors: The assay estimated nucleated cells by amplifying reference gene primers. Measured with immunoSEQ multiplex PCR; TCRdb has only the in-frame clones, and not every one. V and J calls plus clone size are reproduced from that table; the DNA served to infer D and trimming. The sample contains roughly 180,000 clones, approximately 80% of which appear only once. This rearrangement joins TRBV15 to TRBJ1-1; unclear D gene. This clonotype was obtained from a woman aged 45-65 years with active or convalescent COVID-19. The sample consisted of peripheral blood. The CDR3 here is CATSRVRVGTEAFF. The DNA for the CDR3 is TGTGCCACCAGCAGAGTCCGGGTGGGCACTGAAGCTTTCTTT. Supplemented by reference TRBV15 and TRBJ1-1, the full variable domain reads DAMVIQNPRYQVTQFGKPVTLSCSQTLNHNVMYWYQQKSSQAPKLLFHYYDKDFNNEADTPDNFQSRRPNTSFCFLDIRSPGLGDTAMYLCATSRVRVGTEAFFGQGTRLTVV.